This T cell receptor (beta chain) was identified in a study of blood T cell repertoires in COVID-19. The overall study: Samples representing acute and convalescent COVID-19 were sourced from the United States, Italy and Spain. Nucleic acid was either cDNA or gDNA, and it came from T cells, B-cell-depleted T cells, or PBMCs.

Authors' data handling: Amplification of reference gene primers was used by the study to estimate nucleated cell counts. Sequencing used immunoSEQ multiplex PCR; TCRdb keeps in-frame clones, though not all of them. The V and J calls and clone size are taken from that table; D and trimming were inferred from the DNA. The table shows some 50,000 clones, with roughly 78% occurring only once. A note on this clone: At one boundary the junction diverges from the germline segment, which might be a read error.

The CDR3 is 17 amino acids. From germline, CDR1 is LGHDT and CDR2 YNNKEL (reference sequence). The receptor was isolated from an elderly woman with acute or convalescent COVID-19. The sequenced material came from peripheral blood. The chain combines TRBV3-1 (or the pseudogene TRBV3-2) with TRBJ2-4, with 15 bases aligning to TRBD2. The CDR3 coding sequence is TGCGCCAGCAGCCGGACTAGCGGGGGGGGGACCAAAAACATTCAGTACTTC. Translated: CASSRTSGGGTKNIQYF.